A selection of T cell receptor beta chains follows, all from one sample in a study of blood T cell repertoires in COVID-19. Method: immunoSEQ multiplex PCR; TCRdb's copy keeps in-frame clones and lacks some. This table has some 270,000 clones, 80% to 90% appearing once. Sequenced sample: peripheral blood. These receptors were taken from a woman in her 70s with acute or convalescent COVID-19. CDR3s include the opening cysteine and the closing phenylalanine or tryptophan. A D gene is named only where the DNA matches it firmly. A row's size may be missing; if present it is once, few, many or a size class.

cdr3_aa: CASSPRQGQGEKLFF; cdr3_nt: TGTGCCAGCAGCCCTAGACAGGGTCAGGGTGAAAAACTGTTTTTT; clone_size: NA; j_call: TRBJ1-4; v_call: TRBV7-9; d_call: TRBD1
cdr3_aa: CASSLNPGGVGEAFF; cdr3_nt: TGTGCCAGCAGCTTAAACCCCGGAGGGGTTGGTGAAGCTTTCTTT; clone_size: NA; j_call: TRBJ1-1; v_call: TRBV7-3; d_call: NA
cdr3_aa: CASTLAGTGELFF; cdr3_nt: TGTGCCAGCACCCTAGCAGGCACCGGGGAGCTGTTTTTT; clone_size: NA; j_call: TRBJ2-2; v_call: TRBV3-1/TRBV3-2; d_call: NA
cdr3_aa: CASSKGEGVVNNEQFF; cdr3_nt: TGTGCCAGCAGCAAAGGTGAAGGGGTCGTAAACAATGAGCAGTTCTTC; clone_size: NA; j_call: TRBJ2-1; v_call: TRBV21-1; d_call: NA
cdr3_aa: CASSLGGFEQFF; cdr3_nt: TGTGCCAGCAGCCTCGGCGGTTTCGAGCAGTTCTTC; clone_size: NA; j_call: TRBJ2-1; v_call: TRBV6-5; d_call: NA
cdr3_aa: CASSPGGWNPDTGELFF; cdr3_nt: TGTGCCAGCAGCCCAGGAGGGTGGAATCCGGACACCGGGGAGCTGTTTTTT; clone_size: NA; j_call: TRBJ2-2; v_call: TRBV11-3; d_call: NA
cdr3_aa: CASSPPLPSEQYF; cdr3_nt: TGTGCCAGCTCACCACCGCTCCCGAGCGAGCAGTACTTC; clone_size: NA; j_call: TRBJ2-7; v_call: TRBV18; d_call: NA
cdr3_aa: CASRDGQGVALPQHF; cdr3_nt: TGTGCCAGCAGGGATGGACAGGGGGTAGCGTTGCCCCAGCATTTT; clone_size: NA; j_call: TRBJ1-5; v_call: TRBV6-5; d_call: TRBD1
cdr3_aa: CASRPGQGKYQPQHF; cdr3_nt: TGTGCCAGCAGGCCGGGACAGGGGAAATATCAGCCCCAGCATTTT; clone_size: once; j_call: TRBJ1-5; v_call: TRBV6-5; d_call: TRBD1
cdr3_aa: CASPFFGTGVYEQYF; cdr3_nt: TGTGCCAGCCCCTTCTTCGGGACAGGAGTATACGAGCAGTACTTC; clone_size: NA; j_call: TRBJ2-7; v_call: TRBV5-6; d_call: TRBD1
cdr3_aa: CAWYRANYGYTF; cdr3_nt: TGTGCCTGGTACAGGGCTAACTATGGCTACACCTTC; clone_size: NA; j_call: TRBJ1-2; v_call: TRBV30; d_call: NA
cdr3_aa: CASSELEGGTEAFF; cdr3_nt: TGTGCCAGCAGTGAACTCGAGGGTGGGACTGAAGCTTTCTTT; clone_size: NA; j_call: TRBJ1-1; v_call: TRBV6-1; d_call: NA